The T cell receptor beta chain under discussion was sequenced for a study of T cell responses to AZD1222 COVID-19 vaccine. Per germline, CDR1 SGHKS and CDR2 YYEKEE (reference sequence). The CDR3 extends over 14 amino acids. Trimming removed 2 bases from V and 3 bases from J, with 11 bases in between. With respect to this clone: Its antigen is unidentified.

General observations from the study: Repertoires were sampled only after the peak T cell response. The number of AZD1222 recipients seropositive at baseline was only 5 to 7. Reportedly, nearly half of unique spike TCRs recognized epitopes outside B.1.351/B.1.1.7 mutations. Mostly white British, mostly female donors; authors suggested clonal diversity may be underestimated.

The protocol was immunoSEQ multiplex PCR, while the TCRdb copy is restricted to in-frame clones and leaves out a portion. The sample holds 130,000 to 150,000 clones, approximately 90% seen once. V and J are TRBV5-5 and TRBJ2-5; D is possibly TRBD2 (5 bases). The sequences come from peripheral blood, collected on day 0 of MenACWY control vaccination. This clonotype was obtained from an adult in good health. The CDR3 loop reads CASSFSGVEETQYF. In nucleotides, the CDR3 is TGTGCCAGCAGCTTTTCCGGGGTCGAAGAGACCCAGTACTTC.